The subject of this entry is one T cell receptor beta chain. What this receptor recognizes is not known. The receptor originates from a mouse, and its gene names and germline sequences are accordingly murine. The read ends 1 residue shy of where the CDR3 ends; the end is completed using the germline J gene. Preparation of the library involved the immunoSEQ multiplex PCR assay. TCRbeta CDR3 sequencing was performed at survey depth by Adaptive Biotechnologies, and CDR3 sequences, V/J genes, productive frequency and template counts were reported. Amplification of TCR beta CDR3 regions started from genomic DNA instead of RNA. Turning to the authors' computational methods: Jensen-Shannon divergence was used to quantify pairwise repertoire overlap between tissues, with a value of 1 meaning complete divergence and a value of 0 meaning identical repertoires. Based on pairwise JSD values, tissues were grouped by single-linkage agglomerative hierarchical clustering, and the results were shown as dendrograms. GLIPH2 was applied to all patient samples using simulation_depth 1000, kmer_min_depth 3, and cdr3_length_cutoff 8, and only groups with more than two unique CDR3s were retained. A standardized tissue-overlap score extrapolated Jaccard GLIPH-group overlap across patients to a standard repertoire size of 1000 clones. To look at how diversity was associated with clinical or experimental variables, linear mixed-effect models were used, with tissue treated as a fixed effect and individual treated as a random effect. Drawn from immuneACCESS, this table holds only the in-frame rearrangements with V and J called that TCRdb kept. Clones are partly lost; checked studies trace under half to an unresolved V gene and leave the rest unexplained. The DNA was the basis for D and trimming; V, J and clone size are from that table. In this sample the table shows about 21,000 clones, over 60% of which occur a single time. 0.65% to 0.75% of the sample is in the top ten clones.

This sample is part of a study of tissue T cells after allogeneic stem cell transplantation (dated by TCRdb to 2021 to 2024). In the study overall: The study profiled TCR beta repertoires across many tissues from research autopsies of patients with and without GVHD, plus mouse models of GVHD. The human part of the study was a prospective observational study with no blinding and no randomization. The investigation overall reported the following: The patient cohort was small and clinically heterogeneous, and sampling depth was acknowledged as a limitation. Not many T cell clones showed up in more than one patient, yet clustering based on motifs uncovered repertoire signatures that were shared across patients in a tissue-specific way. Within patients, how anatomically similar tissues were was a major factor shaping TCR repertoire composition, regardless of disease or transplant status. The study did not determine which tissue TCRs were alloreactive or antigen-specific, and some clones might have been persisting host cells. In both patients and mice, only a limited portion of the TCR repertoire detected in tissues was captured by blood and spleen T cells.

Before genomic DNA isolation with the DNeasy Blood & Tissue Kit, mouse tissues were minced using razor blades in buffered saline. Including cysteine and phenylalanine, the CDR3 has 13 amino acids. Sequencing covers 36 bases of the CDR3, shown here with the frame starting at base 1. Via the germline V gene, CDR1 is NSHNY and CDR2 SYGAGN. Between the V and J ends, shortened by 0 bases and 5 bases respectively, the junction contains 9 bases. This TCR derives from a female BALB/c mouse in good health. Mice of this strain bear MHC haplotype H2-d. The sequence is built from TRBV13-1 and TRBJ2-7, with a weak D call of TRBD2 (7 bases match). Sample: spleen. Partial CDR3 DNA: TGTGCCAGCAGTGATGAGGGGGGCAATGAACAGTAC. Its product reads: CASSDEGGNEQY. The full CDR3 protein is CASSDEGGNEQYF.